One sample yielded the 7 T cell receptor beta chains listed below, sequenced in a study of OX40 agonist ivuxolimab in advanced cancers. Measured with immunoSEQ multiplex PCR; TCRdb has only the in-frame clones, and not every one. This table holds fewer than 95,000 clones, 91% found once. Sequenced material: CD4+ or CD8+ T cells sorted from blood, taken in a trial of the OX40 agonist ivuxolimab. The origin of the receptors is an adult with an advanced solid tumor such as melanoma, head and neck, liver or kidney cancer.

The genes are TRBV13 and TRBJ2-3; TRBD2 matches at 12 bases. The CDR3 has 15 amino acids. V was pared by 7 bases and J by 6 bases, with 8 bases of the junction left unmatched. Germline V gene data show CDR1 as PRHDT and CDR2 as FYEKMQ (reference sequence). The CDR3, as DNA: TGTGCCAGCAACCTAGCGGGAGGGCCGTGGGATACGCAGTATTTT. It specifies CASNLAGGPWDTQYF.

This rearrangement joins TRBV19 to TRBJ1-4; D not certain. Trimming took 5 bases from V and 6 from J, leaving 10 bases between them. CDR1 and CDR2 from the germline V gene are LNHDA and SQIVND (reference sequence). There are 13 residues in the CDR3. The CDR3 sequence is CASSLIRDEKLFF. The DNA of the CDR3 is TGTGCCAGTAGTCTTATACGGGATGAAAAACTGTTTTTT.

The rearrangement uses TRBV23-1 and TRBJ2-5, with a possible D match to TRBD1 (6 bases). TRBV23-1 is filed as an ORF, its function uncertain. This CDR3 contains 13 residues. Trimming took 5 bases from V and 5 from J, leaving 12 bases between them. The CDR3 here is CASSWGRRETQYF. CDR3 DNA: TGCGCCAGCAGTTGGGGGCGCCGGGAGACCCAGTACTTC.

The chain has TRBV11-3 and TRBJ2-7; 7 bases agree with TRBD2. J gave up 1 base and V 3 bases, and 6 bases lay outside the gene matches. The CDR3 covers 15 residues. Germline lookup yields CDR1 SGHNT and CDR2 YENEEA. CDR3 bases: TGTGCCAGCAGCTTCTCGGGGGAGGGTTCCTACGAGCAGTACTTC. Protein: CASSFSGEGSYEQYF. The complete variable domain, with remaining parts taken from reference TRBV11-3 and TRBJ2-7, reads EAGVVQSPRYKIIEKKQPVAFWCNPISGHNTLYWYLQNLGQGPELLIRYENEEAVDDSQLPKDRFSAERLKGVDSTLKIQPAELGDSAVYLCASSFSGEGSYEQYFGPGTRLTVT.

The table lists this clone with a count of one. The CDR3 loop reads CASSPLGDPETQYF. CDR3 nucleotides: TGTGCCAGCAGCCCCCTGGGCGACCCGGAGACCCAGTACTTC. This chain joins TRBV7-2 and TRBJ2-5; D unresolved. This CDR3 is 14 amino acids long. The V end was cut by 5 bases, the J end by 5 bases, with 15 bases between. Germline V gene lookup returns CDR1 SGHTA and CDR2 FQGNSA.

The V gene is TRBV10-3, the J gene TRBJ2-7; D perhaps matches TRBD2 (7 bases). The CDR3 sequence is 16 residues long. V lost 2 bases and J 1 base, leaving 15 bases between the germline ends. Germline values: CDR1 ENHRY, CDR2 SYGVKD. CDR3 loop: CAISEGGAGDSYEQYF. DNA for the CDR3: TGTGCCATCAGTGAGGGGGGGGCGGGAGATTCCTACGAGCAGTACTTC.

The chain recombines TRBV5-4 with TRBJ2-5; TRBD2 agrees at 9 bases. From germline, CDR1 is SGHNT and CDR2 YYREEE (reference sequence). The CDR3 extends over 16 amino acids. V dropped 0 bases and J dropped 3; count of bases not matched to a gene: 6. The DNA of the CDR3 is TGTGCCAGCAGCTTGGTGCTAGCGGGGTCCAAAGAGACCCAGTACTTC. This sequence encodes CASSLVLAGSKETQYF.